These T cell receptor beta chains were read from a single sample in a study of Ad26.COV2.S vaccination and SARS-CoV-2 variants. Method: immunoSEQ multiplex PCR; TCRdb's copy keeps in-frame clones and lacks some. The sample carries roughly 330,000 clones, roughly 90% recorded once. The material was peripheral blood, obtained in a trial of Ad26.COV2.S vaccine versus placebo. The receptors shown here come from a person aged 18 to 59 who received the Ad26.COV2.S COVID-19 vaccine or a placebo. The CDR3 runs from the conserved cysteine through the conserved F or W. D genes are given only for firm matches. Expanded clones are given a class, and other clones once, few, many or no size at all.

clone_size	v_call	j_call	d_call	cdr3_nt	cdr3_aa
-	TRBV5-1	TRBJ2-1	-	TGCGCCAGCAGCTTGATCCAGGGTGACTATGAGCAGTTCTTC	CASSLIQGDYEQFF
-	TRBV30	TRBJ1-2	-	TGTGCCTGGAGAAGGGGGGGCGAGGACTATGGCTACACCTTC	CAWRRGGEDYGYTF
-	TRBV6-5	TRBJ1-2	TRBD1	TGTGCCAGCATCCCTAGGACAGGGATAAACTATGGCTACACCTTC	CASIPRTGINYGYTF
-	TRBV6-2/TRBV6-3	TRBJ1-1	-	TGTGCCAGCAGCCTCCGGGAAGTTGAAGCTTTCTTT	CASSLREVEAFF
-	TRBV18	TRBJ1-2	TRBD1	TGTGCCAGCTCATCTAAACTTCTCAATTGGACAGGGCAGGCGCCCTATGGCTACACCTTC	CASSSKLLNWTGQAPYGYTF
once	TRBV19	TRBJ1-1	-	TGTGCCAGTAGTGGACGGAGTGGCCTGAACACTGAAGCTTTCTTT	CASSGRSGLNTEAFF
-	TRBV18	TRBJ1-4	-	TGTGCCAGCTCACCACCGGTTACAGACTCAACTAATGAAAAACTGTTTTTT	CASSPPVTDSTNEKLFF
-	TRBV6-5	TRBJ1-6	-	TGTGCCAGCAGTTACGAGGGTAGCTCCTATAATTCACCCCTCCACTTT	CASSYEGSSYNSPLHF
-	TRBV7-2	TRBJ2-1	-	TGTGCCAGCAGCTGCTGGGCCTCCAATGAGCAGTTCTTC	CASSCWASNEQFF
-	TRBV29-1	TRBJ1-1	-	TGCAGCGTCCTCAGCCTGAACACTGAAGCTTTCTTT	CSVLSLNTEAFF
few	TRBV7-9	TRBJ1-5	-	TGTGCCAGCAGCTTCAGTCCGGGTGGTAGCAATCAGCCCCAGCATTTT	CASSFSPGGSNQPQHF
-	TRBV11-2	TRBJ2-1	-	TGTGCCAGCAGCCCCAGGGGTAGTTCCTACAATGAGCAGTTCTTC	CASSPRGSSYNEQFF
-	TRBV19	TRBJ1-1	-	TGTGCCAGTAGTACCGGGGGTTCCAAGAACACCGAAGCTTTCTTT	CASSTGGSKNTEAFF
-	TRBV6-6	TRBJ1-2	-	TGTGCCAGCAGCCTTTCAGCAGGGGTATCTGACTACACCTTC	CASSLSAGVSDYTF
-	TRBV2	TRBJ2-5	TRBD1	TGTGCCAGCAGAACAGGGGTCCGAGAGACCCAGTACTTC	CASRTGVRETQYF
-	TRBV9	TRBJ2-1	TRBD2	TGTGCCAGCAGCGTAGGGACTAGCGGATACAATGAGCAGTTCTTC	CASSVGTSGYNEQFF
-	TRBV5-8	TRBJ2-5	TRBD2	TGTGCCAGCAGCACTACCCGTGGACTAGCGGGTCAAGAGACCCAGTACTTC	CASSTTRGLAGQETQYF
once	TRBV3-1/TRBV3-2	TRBJ2-3	-	TGTGCCAGCAGCCGTCCTGGGGATACGCAGTATTTT	CASSRPGDTQYF
-	TRBV30	TRBJ1-1	-	TGTGCCTGGATTTCAGCTAGGGGATGGGGGGTTGAAGCTTTCTTT	CAWISARGWGVEAFF
-	TRBV6-1	TRBJ1-1	-	TGTGCCAGCAGTGAAGAAAAGGTGGTCTTACCTAAAGCTTTCTTT	CASSEEKVVLPKAFF
-	TRBV19	TRBJ1-2	TRBD1	TGTGCCAGTAGTATAGGACAGGGGGCTCCATCTAACTATGGCTACACCTTC	CASSIGQGAPSNYGYTF
-	TRBV7-9	TRBJ1-4	-	TGTGCCAGCAGCTTTCCCTTAGGGATTGGAAAACTGTTTTTT	CASSFPLGIGKLFF
-	TRBV2	TRBJ2-2	-	TGTGCCAGTGGGGGCCTTTTCGGGGCCTTTGGCGGGGAGCTGTTTTTT	CASGGLFGAFGGELFF
-	TRBV9	TRBJ1-2	-	TGTGCCAGCACCAGGACAGCGCGGCTAGGGAACTATGGCTACACCTTC	CASTRTARLGNYGYTF
-	TRBV5-4	TRBJ1-2	-	TGTGCCAGCAGCTTGGTGACCACCAACTATGACTACACCTTC	CASSLVTTNYDYTF
once	TRBV5-1	TRBJ2-2	-	TGCGCCAGCAGCTTCGAGGGAGTTGAGGGCACCGGGGAGCTGTTTTTT	CASSFEGVEGTGELFF
few	TRBV6-5	TRBJ1-1	-	TGTGCCAGCAGCCCCGCCGGGGGTGGGCGCACTGAAGCTTTCTTT	CASSPAGGGRTEAFF
-	TRBV29-1	TRBJ1-3	-	TGCAGCGTTCTGTGGCAAAACTCTGGAAACACCATATATTTT	CSVLWQNSGNTIYF
-	TRBV9	TRBJ2-3	TRBD2	TGTGCCAGCAGCGTAGATGGCAGCGGGACGAGGGATACGCAGTATTTT	CASSVDGSGTRDTQYF
few	TRBV5-1	TRBJ2-3	TRBD2	TGCGCCAGCAGCTTGGAGCGGGACGCCACAGATACGCAGTATTTT	CASSLERDATDTQYF
-	TRBV12-3/TRBV12-4	TRBJ1-3	-	TGTGCCAGCATCATCGACACTGGAAACACCATATATTTT	CASIIDTGNTIYF
once	TRBV27	TRBJ2-7	TRBD2	TGTGCCAGCTCGGTCGGGGGGAGCTACGAGCAGTACTTC	CASSVGGSYEQYF
-	TRBV30	TRBJ1-5	-	TGTGCCTGGAGTATGGGGGCTGGACAGCCCCAGCATTTT	CAWSMGAGQPQHF
-	TRBV29-1	TRBJ1-2	-	TGCAGCGTCCGGGATCCGCGGCGTGGCTACACCTTC	CSVRDPRRGYTF
-	TRBV15	TRBJ1-1	-	TGTGCCACCGGACTTACGAAGACGGATTCGAGAGCTTTCTTT	CATGLTKTDSRAFF
-	TRBV4-1	TRBJ2-7	-	TGCGCCAGCAGCCTCCAACAGGGAATGTGGTACGAGCAGTACTTC	CASSLQQGMWYEQYF
-	TRBV6-6	TRBJ1-5	TRBD1	TGTGCCAGCAGTCCCAGTGTTACCCCTGGACAGGTATTATATAGCAATCAGCCCCAGCATTTT	CASSPSVTPGQVLYSNQPQHF